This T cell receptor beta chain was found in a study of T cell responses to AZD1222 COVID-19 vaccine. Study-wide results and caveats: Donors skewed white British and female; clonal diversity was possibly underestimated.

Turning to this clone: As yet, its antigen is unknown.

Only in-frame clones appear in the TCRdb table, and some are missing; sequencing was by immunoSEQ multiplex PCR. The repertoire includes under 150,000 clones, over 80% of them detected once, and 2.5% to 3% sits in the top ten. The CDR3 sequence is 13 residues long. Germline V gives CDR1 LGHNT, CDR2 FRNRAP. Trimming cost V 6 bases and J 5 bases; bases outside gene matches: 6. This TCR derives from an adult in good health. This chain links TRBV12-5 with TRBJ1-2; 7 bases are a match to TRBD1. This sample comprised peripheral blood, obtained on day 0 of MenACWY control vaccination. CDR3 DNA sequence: TGTGCTAGTGGGTCGACAGGGACTTATGGCTACACCTTC. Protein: CASGSTGTYGYTF.